One sample yielded the 26 T cell receptor beta chains listed below, sequenced in a study of T cell responses to AZD1222 COVID-19 vaccine. Repertoires were generated with immunoSEQ multiplex PCR, while TCRdb's copy carries only in-frame clones and drops some. The sample has 150,000 or so clones; about 91% are singletons. Sequencing was performed on peripheral blood, taken 28 days after the second AZD1222 dose. Every receptor here comes from an adult who received the AZD1222 COVID-19 vaccine.

This CDR3 reads CASTWDILGYTF. Written as DNA, the CDR3 is TGTGCCAGCACTTGGGACATTCTGGGCTACACCTTC. This chain connects TRBV2 to TRBJ1-2; D is possibly TRBD1 (6 bases). CDR1 SNHLY and CDR2 FYNNEI come from the germline V gene. Trimming took 7 bases from V and 8 from J, leaving 14 bases between them. This CDR3 is 12 amino acids long.

V and J are TRBV12-3 or TRBV12-4 and TRBJ1-5; D is unclear. This CDR3 comprises 12 residues. V gave up 4 bases and J gave up 5 bases, with 6 bases separating them. CDR3 nucleotide sequence: TGTGCCAGCAGTTCCGCGGATCAGCCCCAGCATTTT. As protein: CASSSADQPQHF.

The chain combines TRBV7-6 with TRBJ1-2, with a possible D match to TRBD1 (6 bases). CDR1 and CDR2 from the germline V gene are SGHVS and FNYEAQ. This CDR3 region has 15 residues. V was pared by 2 bases and J by 1 base, with 11 bases between. The CDR3, as DNA: TGTGCCAGCAGCTTACGGACAGACTTTAACTATGGCTACACCTTC. Its translation is CASSLRTDFNYGYTF. Looking up the rest from reference TRBV7-6 and TRBJ1-2 gives the full variable domain: GAGVSQSPRYKVTKRGQDVALRCDPISGHVSLYWYRQALGQGPEFLTYFNYEAQQDKSGLPNDRFSAERPEGSISTLTIQRTEQRDSAMYRCASSLRTDFNYGYTFGSGTRLTVV.

This chain uses TRBV7-6 with TRBJ1-4; D possibly corresponds to TRBD1 (5 bases). The CDR3 totals 14 residues. From germline, CDR1 is SGHVS and CDR2 FNYEAQ. V shed 3 bases and J shed 3 bases, with 8 bases lying between them. The CDR3 DNA reads TGTGCCAGCAGCTTTGGGGCGGCTAATGAAAAACTGTTTTTT. Its translation is CASSFGAANEKLFF. The whole variable domain, filled in from reference TRBV7-6 and TRBJ1-4, reads GAGVSQSPRYKVTKRGQDVALRCDPISGHVSLYWYRQALGQGPEFLTYFNYEAQQDKSGLPNDRFSAERPEGSISTLTIQRTEQRDSAMYRCASSFGAANEKLFFGSGTQLSVL.

The chain has TRBV27 and TRBJ2-1; D gene ambiguous. V was shortened by 5 bases and J by 10 bases, with 15 bases between the two germline ends. Germline-derived CDR1 and CDR2 are MNHEY and SMNVEV (reference sequence). The CDR3 is 13 amino acids. The CDR3 is CASSPSLDREQFF. CDR3 DNA: TGTGCCAGCAGTCCATCCCTCGATAGGGAGCAGTTCTTC.

The V and J genes are TRBV5-1 and TRBJ1-1; possible D gene TRBD1, 6 bases. Germline CDR1 and CDR2: SGHRS and YFSETQ. CDR3 length: 14 residues. The V end lost 6 bases, the J end lost 0 bases, and 12 bases lay between the germline ends. In DNA, the CDR3 is TGCGCCAGCAAACAGGGTGGCATGAACACTGAAGCTTTCTTT. It codes for CASKQGGMNTEAFF.

The V call is TRBV1, the J call TRBJ2-5; whether TRBD2, the table's D call, matches the DNA was not checked. TRBV1 is described as a pseudogene. CDR3 length equals 15 residues. The CDR3 DNA follows: TGCACCATCGGACTAGCGGGGGGGCCTCAAGAGACCCAGTACTTC. This sequence encodes CTIGLAGGPQETQYF.

V usage is TRBV29-1 and J usage is TRBJ2-2; D remains ambiguous. V dropped 7 bases and J dropped 6 bases, with 18 bases sitting between them. The CDR3 loop spans 14 amino acids. Per the germline V gene, CDR1 is SQVTM and CDR2 is ANQGSEA. The CDR3 nucleotides read TGCAGCGCCGGAAGGGTGAGAAACGCCGGGGAGCTGTTTTTT. Translated: CSAGRVRNAGELFF.

The chain employs TRBV5-1 and TRBJ1-1; D is ambiguous. Per the germline V gene, CDR1 is SGHRS and CDR2 is YFSETQ. The V end lost 4 bases, the J end lost 5 bases, and 27 bases lay between the germline ends. CDR3 length equals 18 residues. CDR3 DNA: TGCGCCAGCAGCCTGGATTGGAGATTCTCACCGGGTAGGACTGAAGCTTTCTTT. Translated, it gives CASSLDWRFSPGRTEAFF.

CDR3: CASSYWGQGNTEAFF. Written as DNA, the CDR3 is TGTGCCAGCAGTTACTGGGGACAGGGAAACACTGAAGCTTTCTTT. The chain joins TRBV6-5 to TRBJ1-1, with 9 nucleotides matching TRBD1. The CDR3 has 15 residues. J gave up 2 bases and V 1 base, and 2 bases lay outside the gene matches. Germline assignment: CDR1 MNHEY and CDR2 SVGAGI.

This clone was detected only once. This chain links TRBV3-1 (or the pseudogene TRBV3-2) with TRBJ1-6, with D uncertain. Germline values: CDR1 LGHDT, CDR2 YNNKEL (reference sequence). V lost 5 bases and J 5 bases, leaving 13 bases between the germline ends. The CDR3 is 15 amino acids. CDR3 sequence: CASSVGQANNSPLHF. In DNA, the CDR3 is TGTGCCAGCAGCGTCGGGCAGGCTAATAATTCACCCCTCCACTTT.

This chain connects TRBV5-5 to TRBJ1-3; 7 bases map to TRBD1. This CDR3 region has 17 residues. Germline V gene lookup returns CDR1 SGHKS and CDR2 YYEKEE (reference sequence). Unmatched junction bases numbered 12, after V lost 4 bases and J lost 2 bases. Here the CDR3 reads CASSQNTGVWAGNTIYF. The CDR3 region has the DNA TGTGCCAGCAGCCAAAATACAGGGGTTTGGGCTGGAAACACCATATATTTT.

The chain combines TRBV18 with TRBJ1-1, with D possibly TRBD1 on 6 matching bases. Trimming took off 2 bases at V and 5 bases at J, with 15 bases between the two ends. Germline CDR1 and CDR2: KGHSH and LQKENI. The CDR3 is 15 residues long. The CDR3: CASSPSQGGFTEAFF. The CDR3 DNA reads TGTGCCAGCTCACCATCGCAAGGGGGTTTTACTGAAGCTTTCTTT.

The chain couples TRBV2 to TRBJ1-4, with D perhaps matching TRBD1 (5 bases). V lost 4 bases and J lost 4, with 13 bases in between. The CDR3 has 15 amino acids. In germline, CDR1 is SNHLY, CDR2 FYNNEI. CDR3 coding DNA: TGTGCCAGCAGTGTCCGGTGGGGACTTAATGAAAAACTGTTTTTT. Translating it yields CASSVRWGLNEKLFF.

This chain uses TRBV10-3 with TRBJ1-2; possible D gene TRBD1, 5 bases. From germline, CDR1 is ENHRY and CDR2 SYGVKD. V lost 10 bases and J 5 bases, leaving 17 bases between the germline ends. The CDR3 has 13 amino acids. CDR3 in DNA: TGTGCCACCTCCCCGGGGGGGGATTATGGCTACACCTTC. Residues: CATSPGGDYGYTF.

The chain links TRBV6-6 to TRBJ2-5, with 11 bases that match TRBD2. Germline V lookup: CDR1 MNHNY, CDR2 SVGAGI (reference sequence). The CDR3 extends over 16 amino acids. With 6 bases clipped from V and 4 bases from J, the junction kept 10 bases outside the gene matches. The CDR3 loop is CASSPYVAGGGETQYF. DNA of the CDR3: TGTGCCAGCAGCCCGTATGTAGCGGGGGGGGGAGAGACCCAGTACTTC.

This clone was seen a few times. The CDR3 nucleotides are TGTGCCAGCAGCCCCGGGACGGCTTATGGCTACACCTTC. Its translation is CASSPGTAYGYTF. J is TRBJ1-2 and V is TRBV14; a weak D match, TRBD1 (5 bases). This CDR3 spans 13 amino acids. V lost 4 bases and J 5 bases, leaving 11 bases between the germline ends. CDR1 is SGHDN, CDR2 FVKESK, per germline. The variable domain in full, with the rest retrieved from reference TRBV14 and TRBJ1-2, is EAGVTQFPSHSVIEKGQTVTLRCDPISGHDNLYWYRRVMGKEIKFLLHFVKESKQDESGMPNNRFLAERTGGTYSTLKVQPAELEDSGVYFCASSPGTAYGYTFGSGTRLTVV.

The sample holds one count of this clone. The chain is built from TRBV5-1 and TRBJ1-6; D perhaps matches TRBD1 (6 bases). With 0 bases removed from V and 9 bases from J, the gap between germline ends came to 13 bases. The CDR3 spans 15 residues. Germline lookup yields CDR1 SGHRS and CDR2 YFSETQ. In DNA form, the CDR3 reads TGCGCCAGCAGCTTGGCTCACAGGGAACGTTCACCCCTCCACTTT. Translated: CASSLAHRERSPLHF.

V usage is TRBV12-3 or TRBV12-4 and J usage is TRBJ1-2; D is unresolved. V was pared by 5 bases and J by 8 bases, with 15 bases between. CDR3 length: 13 amino acids. CDR3 sequence: CASSSRQQWGYTF. The CDR3 coding sequence is TGTGCCAGCAGTAGTCGTCAGCAGTGGGGCTACACCTTC.

The rearrangement uses TRBV3-1 (or the pseudogene TRBV3-2) and TRBJ1-5; D unresolved. Per germline, CDR1 LGHDT and CDR2 YNNKEL (reference sequence). CDR3 size: 15 residues. V was clipped by 1 base and J by 4 bases, with 11 bases between them. The CDR3 sequence is CASSQVSGPNQPQHF. Written as DNA, the CDR3 is TGTGCCAGCAGCCAAGTATCCGGGCCAAATCAGCCCCAGCATTTT.

This chain links TRBV7-9 with TRBJ2-7; D is perhaps TRBD1 or TRBD2 (5 bases each). CDR3 size: 14 residues. Deletions cut 6 bases from V and 5 bases from J, with 17 bases between. CDR1 and CDR2 from the germline V gene are SEHNR and FQNEAQ (reference sequence). In DNA form, the CDR3 reads TGTGCCAGCAGGACCCTGGGGGTAGGCCACGAGCAGTACTTC. It is translated as CASRTLGVGHEQYF.

The chain carries TRBV30 and TRBJ2-1; D unresolved. Deletions cut 2 bases from V and 5 bases from J, with 10 bases between. This CDR3 is built from 13 residues. The V gene's germline CDR1 is GTSNPN and CDR2 SVGIG (reference sequence). CDR3 sequence: CAWSLASHNEQFF. The CDR3, as DNA: TGTGCCTGGAGTTTGGCCTCTCACAATGAGCAGTTCTTC. Combining the CDR3 with reference TRBV30 and TRBJ2-1 gives the whole variable domain SQTIHQWPATLVQPVGSPLSLECTVEGTSNPNLYWYRQAAGRGLQLLFYSVGIGQISSEVPQNLSASRPQDRQFILSSKKLLLSDSGFYLCAWSLASHNEQFFGPGTRLTVL.

V usage is TRBV2 and J usage is TRBJ1-2; D is possibly TRBD1 (5 bases). CDR1 and CDR2 from the germline V gene are SNHLY and FYNNEI. V lost 6 bases to trimming and J lost 3 bases, with 11 bases between them. CDR3 length: 13 amino acids. In nucleotides, the CDR3 is TGTGCCAGCAGCCACGGGACGCACTATGGCTACACCTTC. This encodes CASSHGTHYGYTF.

The CDR3 nucleotides read TGTGCCAGCAGTTCGTCCGGGACAGGTCGTCCCGGGGAGCTGTTTTTT. Translating gives CASSSSGTGRPGELFF. The rearrangement uses TRBV27 and TRBJ2-2, with 8 bases that match TRBD1. The CDR3 totals 16 residues. Looked up from germline, CDR1 is MNHEY and CDR2 is SMNVEV (reference sequence). V trimming: 4 bases; J trimming: 6 bases; junction bases outside the gene matches: 10.

This chain uses TRBV11-3 with TRBJ2-1; D is perhaps TRBD1 or TRBD2 (6 bases each). Germline V gene lookup returns CDR1 SGHNT and CDR2 YENEEA. The CDR3 is 14 residues long. Trimming stripped 4 bases from V and 7 bases from J, with 14 bases between. CDR3 loop: CASSSGAGWNEQFF. CDR3 sequence (DNA): TGTGCCAGCAGCTCGGGGGCAGGGTGGAATGAGCAGTTCTTC. Complete variable domain (other parts from reference TRBV11-3 and TRBJ2-1): EAGVVQSPRYKIIEKKQPVAFWCNPISGHNTLYWYLQNLGQGPELLIRYENEEAVDDSQLPKDRFSAERLKGVDSTLKIQPAELGDSAVYLCASSSGAGWNEQFFGPGTRLTVL.

V is TRBV6-5 and J is TRBJ1-2, with TRBD1 as a possible D gene (5 bases). There are 16 residues in the CDR3. Deletions cut 4 bases from V and 1 base from J, with 16 bases between. CDR1 and CDR2 from the germline V gene are MNHEY and SVGAGI. CDR3 nucleotides: TGTGCCAGCAGTTTCACCCTCGGGGGTAGTAACTATGGCTACACCTTC. It translates to CASSFTLGGSNYGYTF.